These 27 T cell receptor beta chains came from one sample sequenced in a study of OX40 agonist ivuxolimab in advanced cancers. Sequencing used immunoSEQ multiplex PCR; TCRdb keeps in-frame clones, though not all of them. The top ten hold roughly 0.8% of the sample, which has approximately 100,000 clones, over 85% seen once. The sample in question was CD4+ or CD8+ T cells sorted from blood, obtained in a trial of the OX40 agonist ivuxolimab. These TCRs come from an adult with an advanced solid tumor such as melanoma, head and neck, liver or kidney cancer.

The rearrangement links TRBV10-3 to TRBJ1-1; no clear D. Trimming took 3 bases from V and 5 from J, leaving 10 bases between them. Germline assignment: CDR1 ENHRY and CDR2 SYGVKD. The CDR3 is made up of 13 amino acids. The CDR3 nucleotides are TGTGCCATCAGTGAAAGGGAGGATACTGAAGCTTTCTTT. Its translation: CAISEREDTEAFF.

The J gene is TRBJ2-2, the V gene TRBV6-5; weak D call: TRBD1 (7 bases). CDR1 and CDR2 (germline): MNHEY, SVGAGI. The CDR3 has 14 amino acids. V lost 6 bases, J lost 4 bases, and 12 bases lay in between. The CDR3 region has the DNA TGTGCCAGCAGGAGACAGGGAGGCACCGGGGAGCTGTTTTTT. Its translation is CASRRQGGTGELFF.

The chain joins TRBV5-4 to TRBJ1-1; D not certain. The germline V and J ends were trimmed by 3 bases and 1 base, with 10 bases remaining between them. The CDR3 is 14 amino acids. CDR1 is SGHNT, CDR2 YYREEE, per germline (reference sequence). The CDR3 DNA is TGTGCCAGCAGCTCGTACAGAGAGAACACTGAAGCTTTCTTT. Its protein product is CASSSYRENTEAFF.

V and J are TRBV6-1 and TRBJ2-5; the match to TRBD1 covers 12 bases. Germline CDR1 reads MNHNS; CDR2 reads SASEGT. CDR3 size: 13 residues. Trimming cost V 8 bases and J 5 bases; bases outside gene matches: 3. Written as DNA, the CDR3 is TGTGCCAGCGGGACAGGGGGCTATGAGACCCAGTACTTC. This gives the protein CASGTGGYETQYF.

The chain uses TRBV28 and TRBJ2-5, with D perhaps matching TRBD2 (6 bases). This CDR3 region has 14 residues. The germline V and J ends were trimmed by 5 bases and 2 bases, with 12 bases remaining between them. Per the germline V gene, CDR1 is MDHEN and CDR2 is SYDVKM. Here the CDR3 reads CASSLLGGQETQYF. Written as DNA, the CDR3 is TGTGCCAGCAGTCTCCTGGGGGGTCAAGAGACCCAGTACTTC.

The gene calls are TRBV7-3 and TRBJ2-3; tentative D call: TRBD2 (7 bases). Looked up from germline, CDR1 is SGHTA and CDR2 is FQGTGA. The CDR3 consists of 15 residues. The V end was cut by 5 bases, the J end by 7 bases, with 19 bases between. CDR3 coding DNA: TGTGCCAGCAGCCCTGGGTGGGGGGGCGAAAATACGCAGTATTTT. It yields the protein CASSPGWGGENTQYF. Variable domain in full (rest from reference TRBV7-3 and TRBJ2-3): GAGVSQTPSNKVTEKGKYVELRCDPISGHTALYWYRQSLGQGPEFLIYFQGTGAADDSGLPNDRFFAVRPEGSVSTLKIQRTERGDSAVYLCASSPGWGGENTQYFGPGTRLTVL.

The rearrangement links TRBV10-1 to TRBJ2-7; possibly TRBD1 for D (6 bases). Trimming removed 5 bases from V and 3 bases from J, with 8 bases in between. Germline V gene data show CDR1 as WNHNN and CDR2 as SYGVQD (reference sequence). The CDR3 loop spans 12 amino acids. CDR3 sequence reads: CASSSDSYEQYF. Written as DNA, the CDR3 is TGCGCCAGCAGTTCGGACAGCTACGAGCAGTACTTC.

The chain has TRBV4-2 and TRBJ2-1, with 8 positions matching TRBD2. The CDR3 consists of 15 residues. Trimming at V came to 0 bases and at J to 8 bases, leaving 6 bases not matched to a gene. Germline V gives CDR1 LGHNA, CDR2 YNFKEQ. The CDR3 sequence is CASSQEGGGRDEQFF. In nucleotides, the CDR3 is TGTGCCAGCAGCCAAGAAGGCGGGGGGAGGGATGAGCAGTTCTTC.

J is TRBJ2-6 and V is TRBV16; D unclear. The V gene's germline CDR1 is KGHSY and CDR2 FQNENV. Trimming removed 0 bases at V and 2 bases at J, with 5 bases between. The CDR3 runs to 15 residues. The CDR3 sequence: CASSQSVTGANVLTF. CDR3 nucleotides: TGTGCCAGCAGCCAATCGGTTACTGGGGCCAACGTCCTGACTTTC. The whole variable domain, filled in from reference TRBV16 and TRBJ2-6, reads GEEVAQTPKHLVRGEGQKAKLYCAPIKGHSYVFWYQQVLKNEFKFLISFQNENVFDETGMPKERFSAKCLPNSPCSLEIQATKLEDSAVYFCASSQSVTGANVLTFGAGSRLTVL.

The chain is built from TRBV7-8 and TRBJ1-2; D uncertain. The germline V and J ends were trimmed by 0 bases and 0 bases, with 5 bases remaining between them. The germline V gene encodes CDR1 SGHVS and CDR2 FQNEAQ. The CDR3 consists of 14 residues. The CDR3 is CASSLAESNYGYTF. DNA of the CDR3: TGTGCCAGCAGCTTAGCCGAATCTAACTATGGCTACACCTTC. The variable domain in full, with the rest retrieved from reference TRBV7-8 and TRBJ1-2, is GAGVSQSPRYKVAKRGQDVALRCDPISGHVSLFWYQQALGQGPEFLTYFQNEAQLDKSGLPSDRFFAERPEGSVSTLKIQRTQQEDSAVYLCASSLAESNYGYTFGSGTRLTVV.

CDR3: CASSHRDTRGETQYF. Written as DNA, the CDR3 is TGTGCCAGCAGTCATCGGGACACGCGGGGAGAGACCCAGTACTTC. The chain recombines TRBV6-5 with TRBJ2-5, with D perhaps assigned TRBD1 or TRBD2 (6 bases each). The CDR3 sequence is 15 residues long. Germline lookup yields CDR1 MNHEY and CDR2 SVGAGI. V gave up 5 bases and J gave up 4 bases, with 17 bases separating them.

The chain is built from TRBV10-3 and TRBJ2-1; 7 bases match TRBD1. Looked up from germline, CDR1 is ENHRY and CDR2 is SYGVKD. The CDR3 extends over 12 amino acids. Trimming cost V 5 bases and J 8 bases; bases outside gene matches: 3. CDR3 residues: CAISSTGDEQFF. CDR3 sequence (DNA): TGTGCCATCAGTTCCACAGGGGATGAGCAGTTCTTC.

The gene calls are TRBV10-1 and TRBJ2-5, with D hard to call. V dropped 4 bases and J dropped 0 bases, with 6 bases sitting between them. Germline V CDR1 and CDR2: WNHNN, SYGVQD (reference sequence). This CDR3 spans 13 amino acids. The CDR3 is CASSGSHQETQYF. The CDR3 nucleotides read TGCGCCAGCAGTGGGTCTCACCAAGAGACCCAGTACTTC.

The chain has TRBV28 and TRBJ1-5, with D unclear. The CDR3 sequence is 16 residues long. V lost 6 bases, J lost 1 base, and 16 bases lay in between. CDR1 and CDR2 from the germline V gene are MDHEN and SYDVKM. CDR3 loop: CASSSSLGRSNQPQHF. The CDR3 nucleotides are TGTGCCAGCAGCTCTTCTCTCGGGAGAAGCAATCAGCCCCAGCATTTT.

CDR3 region: CASSYSRGQNYGYTF. The CDR3, as DNA: TGTGCCAGCAGTTACTCAAGAGGACAGAACTATGGCTACACCTTC. The chain joins TRBV6-5 to TRBJ1-2; tentatively, D is TRBD1 (6 bases). V was shortened by 0 bases and J by 2 bases, with 10 bases between the two germline ends. Per the germline V gene, CDR1 is MNHEY and CDR2 is SVGAGI. The CDR3 spans 15 residues.

This rearrangement joins TRBV5-4 to TRBJ1-2; no clear D gene. Germline V gives CDR1 SGHNT, CDR2 YYREEE (reference sequence). This CDR3 spans 13 amino acids. Trimming shortened V by 2 bases and J by 5 bases, and 10 bases separated the two germline ends. In nucleotides, the CDR3 is TGTGCCAGCAGCTTTAGCAGGACTTATGGCTACACCTTC. It is translated as CASSFSRTYGYTF.

V gene TRBV30 combines with J gene TRBJ2-5; tentatively, D is TRBD1 (6 bases). Germline-derived CDR1 and CDR2 are GTSNPN and SVGIG (reference sequence). This CDR3 is built from 13 residues. V dropped 4 bases and J dropped 5 bases, with 14 bases sitting between them. The CDR3 sequence: CAWTRKQGETQYF. The CDR3 DNA follows: TGTGCCTGGACGAGGAAACAGGGCGAGACCCAGTACTTC.

V usage is TRBV2 and J usage is TRBJ2-5; weak D call: TRBD1 (5 bases). Trimming stripped 7 bases from V and 7 bases from J, with 13 bases between. The CDR3 spans 12 residues. CDR1 SNHLY and CDR2 FYNNEI come from the germline V gene. The CDR3 here is CASNMDQGTQYF. The CDR3 DNA is TGTGCCAGCAACATGGATCAGGGGACCCAGTACTTC.

The rearrangement joins TRBV23-1 to TRBJ1-5; D call uncertain. TRBV23-1 is annotated as an ORF whose role is uncertain. Trimming pared 3 bases from V and 3 bases from J, leaving 24 bases between. CDR3 length: 19 residues. In nucleotides, the CDR3 is TGCGCCAGCAGTCAGGGAGCGTTTTCGGACCGCCACCCCAATCAGCCCCAGCATTTT. Translation gives CASSQGAFSDRHPNQPQHF.

The genes are TRBV28 and TRBJ1-4, with D possibly being TRBD1 (6 bases). From germline, CDR1 is MDHEN and CDR2 SYDVKM. V lost 7 bases and J lost 4, with 13 bases in between. The CDR3 length is 14 residues. DNA of the CDR3: TGTGCCAGCATCCCGCAGGGGCTTAATGAAAAACTGTTTTTT. It encodes CASIPQGLNEKLFF.

V and J are TRBV4-2 and TRBJ1-4; D is undetermined. The CDR3 runs to 15 residues. Trimming removed 0 bases at V and 8 bases at J, with 13 bases between. Germline CDR1 LGHNA, CDR2 YNFKEQ. In DNA form, the CDR3 reads TGTGCCAGCAGCCAAGATATTGGGGTGGGGGAAAAACTGTTTTTT. Its translation is CASSQDIGVGEKLFF.

The chain couples TRBV4-1 to TRBJ1-1; D possibly corresponds to TRBD1 (5 bases). From germline, CDR1 is MGHRA and CDR2 YSYEKL. The CDR3 is 17 residues long. The ends were cut back, 1 base at V and 10 bases at J, with 25 bases in the middle. This chain's CDR3 is CASSQVYRRGPISRAFF. Here the CDR3 DNA reads TGCGCCAGCAGCCAAGTTTATCGTCGGGGACCTATCAGCAGAGCTTTCTTT.

DNA of the CDR3: TGTGCCAGCAGCTCCCAGTGGGGCTCTGGAAACACCATATATTTT. It yields the protein CASSSQWGSGNTIYF. The gene calls are TRBV7-2 and TRBJ1-3; D call uncertain. This CDR3 comprises 15 residues. Per germline, CDR1 SGHTA and CDR2 FQGNSA. V was trimmed by 4 bases and J by 0 bases, leaving 10 bases between them.

The chain carries TRBV7-6 and TRBJ2-4; no clear D. The V gene lost 3 bases and the J gene lost 0 bases, with 27 bases spanning the gap. Germline V gene lookup returns CDR1 SGHVS and CDR2 FNYEAQ. The length of the CDR3 is 21 residues. The CDR3 nucleotides are TGTGCCAGCAGCTTTGTAAAGGCGACGGAATATAGACTTATAGCCAAAAACATTCAGTACTTC. Its protein product is CASSFVKATEYRLIAKNIQYF.

The chain is built from TRBV7-2 and TRBJ2-7, with 7 bases aligning to TRBD1. V gave up 5 bases and J gave up 0 bases; unmatched junction bases: 7. The CDR3 loop spans 15 amino acids. Germline V CDR1 and CDR2: SGHTA, FQGNSA. The CDR3 DNA reads TGTGCCAGCAGCCCGACAGGGCTCCGCTCCTACGAGCAGTACTTC. This encodes CASSPTGLRSYEQYF.

The chain couples TRBV5-1 to TRBJ2-5, with a tentative D call TRBD1 (7 bases). The CDR3 has 15 amino acids. Looked up from germline, CDR1 is SGHRS and CDR2 is YFSETQ. V was clipped by 0 bases and J by 5 bases, with 14 bases between them. Written as DNA, the CDR3 is TGCGCCAGCAGCTTGGTCGGCCAGGGGGGCGAGACCCAGTACTTC. Its translation: CASSLVGQGGETQYF.

The genes are TRBV5-1 and TRBJ1-2, with TRBD1 matching over 8 bases. Losses at the gene ends were 4 bases for V and 4 bases for J; bases not matched to a gene: 12. Germline V gene sequence: CDR1 SGHRS, CDR2 YFSETQ. This CDR3 region has 16 residues. CDR3 sequence reads: CASSLALTQGVYGYTF. CDR3 nucleotide sequence: TGCGCCAGCAGCCTGGCTCTTACACAGGGGGTCTATGGCTACACCTTC.